This T cell receptor (beta chain) was retrieved from a study of CD8+ T cells in alopecia areata. Study as a whole: Twice daily, treated patients received 5 to 10 mg of oral tofacitinib. Whole-study results and caveats: Compared with normal scalp, lesional scalp had higher clonality and more expanded CD8+ clones. Scalp specimens additionally yield sequences from normal skin's resident alphabeta T cells.

The CDR3 contains 13 residues. The ends lost 6 bases at V and 7 bases at J; junction bases unmatched: 8. Germline CDR1 and CDR2: LNHNV and YYDKDF (reference sequence). As to this clone: Antigen: not known.

Sequencing relied on a cDNA template that was reverse transcribed from extracted RNA. Clones were read by immunoSEQ multiplex PCR, and TCRdb kept only the in-frame ones, dropping some. The table records about 130,000 clones, roughly 61% of them present only once. Source: CD4+ T cells sorted from blood, taken at week 0. This sequence was found in a human donor with alopecia areata. The V call is TRBV15, the J call TRBJ1-2; 7 bases match TRBD1. CDR3 coding DNA: TGTGCCACCAGTCCAGACAGGGTAGGTGGCTACACCTTC. Its translation: CATSPDRVGGYTF.